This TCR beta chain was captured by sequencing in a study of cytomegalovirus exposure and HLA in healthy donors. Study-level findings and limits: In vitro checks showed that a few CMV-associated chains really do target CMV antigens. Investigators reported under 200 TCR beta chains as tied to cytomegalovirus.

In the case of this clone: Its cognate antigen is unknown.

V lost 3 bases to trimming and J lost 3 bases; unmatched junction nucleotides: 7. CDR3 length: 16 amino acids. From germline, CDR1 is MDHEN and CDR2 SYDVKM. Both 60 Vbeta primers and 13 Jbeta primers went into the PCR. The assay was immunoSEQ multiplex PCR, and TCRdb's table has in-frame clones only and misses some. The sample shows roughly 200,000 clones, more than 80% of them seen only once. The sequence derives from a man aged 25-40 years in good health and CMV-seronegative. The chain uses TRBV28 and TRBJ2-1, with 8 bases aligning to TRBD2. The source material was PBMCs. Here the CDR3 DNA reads TGTGCCAGCAGTTTCACCCTCGCGGGAGGCTACAATGAGCAGTTCTTC. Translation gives CASSFTLAGGYNEQFF.